These 19 T cell receptor beta chains share one sample of origin, sequenced in a study of beta chain features in type 1 diabetes. Study findings and constraints: Shortening of TCRB CDR3s, moderate but significant, appeared in all four CD4+ subsets of Type 1 diabetes patients.

The entirety of the isolated RNA underwent reverse transcription, so expressed TCRB transcripts were sequenced. Using immunoSEQ multiplex PCR, the repertoire was profiled, and TCRdb retains in-frame clones only, with some absent. Of about 650,000 clones listed, approximately 13% are singletons. For these receptors, no antigen is known. Sequencing was performed on naive CD4+ T cells from blood. These receptor sequences come from a man aged 25 to 40 with type 1 diabetes.

This clone came up a few times. The chain combines TRBV2 with TRBJ2-7; TRBD1 matches 9 bases. The CDR3 sequence is 13 residues long. Germline assignment: CDR1 SNHLY and CDR2 FYNNEI. Losses at the gene ends were 6 bases for V and 4 bases for J; bases not matched to a gene: 4. CDR3 bases: TGTGCCAGCAGAGGGACAGGGATTTACGAGCAGTACTTC. Its protein product is CASRGTGIYEQYF.

Regarding this clone: The same CDR3 is also encoded by other DNA sequences in this sample. The chain couples TRBV6-5 to TRBJ1-2; 8 nucleotides match TRBD1. Germline loops: CDR1 MNHEY, CDR2 SVGAGI. The junction had 4 bases not matched to a gene; V was cut back by 8 bases and J by 2 bases. The CDR3 extends over 13 amino acids. The chain's CDR3 is CASSRTGNYGYTF. CDR3 nucleotide sequence: TGTGCCAGCTCGCGGACAGGGAACTATGGCTACACCTTC.

The chain couples TRBV7-8 to TRBJ1-6; 8 nucleotides align to TRBD1. V shed 1 base and J 4 bases; nucleotides not matched to a gene: 0. Germline V gene sequence: CDR1 SGHVS, CDR2 FQNEAQ. This CDR3 has 15 residues. The CDR3 is CASSLGTGYNSPLHF. Written as DNA, the CDR3 is TGTGCCAGCAGCTTAGGGACAGGGTATAATTCACCCCTCCACTTT. The full variable domain, its missing parts supplied by reference TRBV7-8 and TRBJ1-6, is GAGVSQSPRYKVAKRGQDVALRCDPISGHVSLFWYQQALGQGPEFLTYFQNEAQLDKSGLPSDRFFAERPEGSVSTLKIQRTQQEDSAVYLCASSLGTGYNSPLHFGNGTRLTVT.

The chain couples TRBV30 to TRBJ1-6; D is unclear. The ends were cut back, 1 base at V and 2 bases at J, with 9 bases in the middle. Germline V gives CDR1 GTSNPN, CDR2 SVGIG (reference sequence). There are 15 residues in the CDR3. CDR3: CAWSAGSTYNSPLHF. The CDR3 DNA sequence: TGTGCCTGGAGTGCCGGGTCTACCTATAATTCACCCCTCCACTTT.

The chain employs TRBV6-5 and TRBJ2-7, with 8 bases aligning to TRBD1. The CDR3 has 15 amino acids. The V gene end was trimmed by 0 bases and the J gene end by 5 bases; junction bases not matched to a gene: 6. CDR1 and CDR2 from the germline V gene are MNHEY and SVGAGI. The CDR3 DNA sequence: TGTGCCAGCAGTTACTCTGGACAGGGTTACCACGAGCAGTACTTC. Translating it yields CASSYSGQGYHEQYF.

The CDR3 spells CASSPSRVGNTEAFF. The CDR3 nucleotides are TGTGCCAGCTCACCAAGCAGGGTGGGGAACACTGAAGCTTTCTTT. The chain links TRBV18 to TRBJ1-1, with a possible D match to TRBD1 (5 bases). Germline V lookup: CDR1 KGHSH, CDR2 LQKENI. This CDR3 contains 15 residues. Trimming left V 2 bases short and J 1 base short, with 11 bases between.

This clone was picked up a small number of times. The rearrangement links TRBV5-8 to TRBJ2-3; D is unclear. Germline V gives CDR1 SGHTS, CDR2 YDEGEE. This CDR3 is 11 amino acids long. Trimming stripped 1 base from V and 4 bases from J, with 1 base between. DNA for the CDR3: TGTGCCAGCAGCTTGTCAGATACGCAGTATTTT. It yields the protein CASSLSDTQYF.

The chain carries TRBV10-3 and TRBJ2-2; D unresolved. Trimming stripped 2 bases from V and 6 bases from J, with 10 bases between. Germline loops: CDR1 ENHRY, CDR2 SYGVKD. CDR3 size: 14 residues. The CDR3 loop is CAISESEFPGELFF. CDR3 nucleotide sequence: TGTGCCATCAGTGAGAGCGAGTTCCCCGGGGAGCTGTTTTTT.

This clone was counted a few times. V and J are TRBV7-2 and TRBJ1-5, with TRBD1 identical over 7 bases. Trimming removed 5 bases from V and 7 bases from J; junction bases left unmatched: 8. CDR1 SGHTA and CDR2 FQGNSA come from the germline V gene. The CDR3 totals 14 residues. DNA for the CDR3: TGTGCCAGCAGCCCTAACAGGGGAACACAGCCCCAGCATTTT. Protein product: CASSPNRGTQPQHF. Looking up the rest from reference TRBV7-2 and TRBJ1-5 gives the full variable domain: GAGVSQSPSNKVTEKGKDVELRCDPISGHTALYWYRQSLGQGLEFLIYFQGNSAPDKSGLPSDRFSAERTGGSVSTLTIQRTQQEDSAVYLCASSPNRGTQPQHFGDGTRLSIL.

The chain joins TRBV4-3 to TRBJ1-3; TRBD1 aligns across 7 bases. Germline trimming cut 4 bases from V and 2 bases from J; bases unmatched to any gene: 5. Germline assignment: CDR1 LGHNA and CDR2 YSLEER. The CDR3 is made up of 15 amino acids. CDR3 residues: CASSRGGTAGNTIYF. The CDR3 bases are TGCGCCAGCAGCCGAGGTGGGACAGCTGGAAACACCATATATTTT.

V and J are TRBV7-2 and TRBJ2-7; D unresolved. The CDR3 length is 12 residues. Germline V CDR1 and CDR2: SGHTA, FQGNSA. Deletions cut 5 bases from V and 4 bases from J, with 9 bases between. Here the CDR3 reads CASSPPVYEQYF. CDR3 sequence (DNA): TGTGCCAGCAGCCCACCGGTATACGAGCAGTACTTC.

This clone was recorded once. V is TRBV9 and J is TRBJ2-2, with D perhaps TRBD2 (5 bases). In germline, CDR1 is SGDLS, CDR2 YYNGEE. V lost 0 bases to trimming and J lost 7 bases, with 7 bases between them. The CDR3 loop spans 13 amino acids. The chain's CDR3 is CASSVVGDGELFF. The CDR3 DNA sequence: TGTGCCAGCAGCGTAGTCGGGGACGGGGAGCTGTTTTTT.

The rearrangement links TRBV10-3 to TRBJ1-2; no reliable D call. Germline loops: CDR1 ENHRY, CDR2 SYGVKD. The V gene lost 3 bases and the J gene lost 4 bases, with 12 bases spanning the gap. CDR3 length equals 14 residues. This CDR3 is CAISDEGRGYGYTF. As DNA, the CDR3 is TGTGCCATCAGTGATGAGGGTCGGGGCTATGGCTACACCTTC.

V usage is TRBV28 and J usage is TRBJ2-7; 7 bases map to TRBD1. Trimming took 8 bases from V and 2 from J; bases not matched to a gene: 0. The CDR3 is made up of 11 amino acids. Germline V gives CDR1 MDHEN, CDR2 SYDVKM. The CDR3 coding sequence is TGTGCCAGCGGGACAGCCTACGAGCAGTACTTC. This sequence encodes CASGTAYEQYF.

This clone was counted between two and nine times. This chain links TRBV19 with TRBJ2-3; 11 nucleotides agree with TRBD2. Germline CDR1 is LNHDA and CDR2 is SQIVND (reference sequence). Losses at the gene ends were 8 bases for V and 3 bases for J; bases not matched to a gene: 10. This CDR3 is 16 amino acids long. CDR3 DNA: TGTGCCAGTTCCCCTAGCGGGGGGTTTAGGACAGATACGCAGTATTTT. It yields the protein CASSPSGGFRTDTQYF. The whole variable domain, remainder taken from reference TRBV19 and TRBJ2-3, is DGGITQSPKYLFRKEGQNVTLSCEQNLNHDAMYWYRQDPGQGLRLIYYSQIVNDFQKGDIAEGYSVSREKKESFPLTVTSAQKNPTAFYLCASSPSGGFRTDTQYFGPGTRLTVL.

The chain uses TRBV7-8 and TRBJ2-7; D gene unclear. This CDR3 comprises 11 residues. V dropped 6 bases and J dropped 3 bases, with 6 bases sitting between them. CDR1 and CDR2 (germline): SGHVS, FQNEAQ. As DNA, the CDR3 is TGTGCCAGCAGTACCCACTACGAGCAGTACTTC. This translates into CASSTHYEQYF.

The chain combines TRBV7-9 with TRBJ1-2; tentative D call: TRBD1 (5 bases). The V and J ends lost 1 base and 2 bases respectively, with 11 bases between them. The CDR3 is 15 residues long. Germline assignment: CDR1 SEHNR and CDR2 FQNEAQ (reference sequence). CDR3 in DNA: TGTGCCAGCAGCTTAGTTGGGACTCCCAACTATGGCTACACCTTC. Amino acid sequence: CASSLVGTPNYGYTF.

The V call is TRBV14, the J call TRBJ2-4; D gene unclear. The CDR3 is made up of 17 amino acids. The V and J ends lost 1 base and 0 bases respectively, with 13 bases between them. From germline, CDR1 is SGHDN and CDR2 FVKESK. This CDR3 is CASSQGQEYLAKNIQYF. The CDR3 DNA is TGTGCCAGCAGCCAAGGTCAGGAGTATCTAGCCAAAAACATTCAGTACTTC.

V usage is TRBV10-1 and J usage is TRBJ2-3; 10 bases line up with TRBD1. CDR1 is WNHNN, CDR2 SYGVQD, per germline (reference sequence). Trimming cost V 6 bases and J 6 bases; bases outside gene matches: 9. The CDR3 has 15 amino acids. The CDR3 nucleotides read TGCGCCAGCAGATCAGGACAGGGGGACCGGGATACGCAGTATTTT. Translated, it gives CASRSGQGDRDTQYF.